The 15 T cell receptor delta chains listed next were all sequenced from one sample in a study of gamma delta lymphoproliferative disorders and STAT genes. TCRdb reprocessed the multiplex PCR reads using CATT. The data contain over a thousand delta-chain clones, approximately 2.9% of them singletons. Genomic DNA from isolated PBMCs served as the sequencing template. Sequences were obtained from blood. The source is a human donor with gamma-delta T-cell large granular lymphocyte leukemia.

In its sample, this clone was seen a few times. The protein recorded in TCRdb matches a much larger clone and deviates from this DNA's translation at residue 5, suggesting a read error; the protein here is obtained by translating the DNA. V and J are TRDV1 and TRDJ1, with 8 bases lining up with TRDD3. This CDR3 is built from 20 residues. The V gene's germline CDR1 is TSWWSYY and CDR2 QGS. CDR3 DNA: TGTGCTCTTGGGAAACTAGGGGAATCCTACTGGGGGTCCCTCACCGATAAACTCATCTTT. Its translation: CALGKLGESYWGSLTDKLIF.

With regard to this clone: A far larger clone is one base from this, pointing to a likely read error. The DNA is left out, because the CDR3 cannot be placed on it with certainty; the CDR3 is given as TCRdb lists it. This CDR3 is CALGENNLWGYTDKLIF. The rearrangement links TRDV1 to TRDJ1; the DNA was not used to check the table's D call, TRDD3. Germline V lookup: CDR1 TSWWSYY, CDR2 QGS. The CDR3 length equals 17 residues, ends included.

A note on this clone: The protein held in TCRdb is that of a much larger clone and does not match this DNA's translation at residue 6, likely because of a read error; the protein shown is translated from the DNA. This sequence joins TRDV3 and TRDJ1, with TRDD3 identical over 12 bases. CDR3 size: 14 residues. The germline V gene has CDR1 TVYSNPD and CDR2 GDNSRS (reference sequence). V shed 4 bases, J shed 11 bases, and the junction held 14 bases outside the gene matches. The CDR3 nucleotides are TGTGCCTCTACACGCCTAGTACTGGGGGATACCCTCATCTTT. This gives the protein CASTRLVLGDTLIF.

This clone is large. The same CDR3 can be traced to other DNA sequences in this sample. This sequence joins TRDV1 and TRDJ1, with 8 bases identical to TRDD3. Germline CDR1 TSWWSYY, CDR2 QGS. V dropped 2 bases and J dropped 2; count of bases not matched to a gene: 10. There are 17 residues in the CDR3. CDR3 bases: TGTGCTCTTGGGGAATTAGGGAGGGGGGGATATACCGATAAACTCATCTTT. It translates to CALGELGRGGYTDKLIF.

The sample holds a few counts of this clone. A far larger clone is a single base away, which makes a read error likely. This sample also contains other DNA sequences that code for the same CDR3. The chain is built from TRDV3 and TRDJ1; no clear D gene. CDR1 TVYSNPD and CDR2 GDNSRS come from the germline V gene (reference sequence). The CDR3 contains 15 residues. The CDR3 bases are TGTGCTTTTCGCCCGCACACCCGTAGGACCGATAAACTCATCTTT. Encoded protein: CAFRPHTRRTDKLIF.

This clone was recorded at least ten times. Translating this DNA gives a protein that differs at residue 13 from the TCRdb one, which belongs to a much larger clone; a read error is likely, and the protein shown is this translation. The V gene is TRDV1, the J gene TRDJ1; TRDD2 is a possible D gene (5 bases). This CDR3 spans 19 amino acids. With 2 bases removed from V and 1 base from J, the gap between germline ends came to 23 bases. Germline CDR1 reads TSWWSYY; CDR2 reads QGS. CDR3 amino acids: CALGEAAPYQPSCTDKLIF. CDR3 in DNA: TGTGCTCTTGGGGAAGCCGCTCCCTACCAGCCTTCGTGCACCGATAAACTCATCTTT.

This clone is judged medium-sized (0.01 to 0.1%). The V and J genes are TRDV1 and TRDJ1; TRDD3 aligns across 7 bases. V shed 2 bases, J shed 0 bases, and the junction held 36 bases outside the gene matches. From germline, CDR1 is TSWWSYY and CDR2 QGS. The CDR3 consists of 26 residues. CDR3 nucleotide sequence: TGTGCTCTTGGGGAAATCCCCTGGGGGTTGCCCACGCTACCGCGTTTCTCTATTCGATACACCGATAAACTCATCTTT. Translated, it gives CALGEIPWGLPTLPRFSIRYTDKLIF.

This clone has only a few counts. A read error is likely here: a far larger clone is one base away. Other DNA sequences of this sample code for an identical CDR3. The CDR3 DNA is TGTGCTCTCGGGGAACCTGCCTATGCCTACTGGGGGATACATTCCTACACCGATAAACTCATCTTT. Protein product: CALGEPAYAYWGIHSYTDKLIF. This sequence joins TRDV1 and TRDJ1, with 12 bases identical to TRDD3. The CDR3 loop spans 22 amino acids. The germline V gene has CDR1 TSWWSYY and CDR2 QGS.

This clone was observed a few times. One base separates it from a far larger clone, so it is likely a read error. Other nucleotide sequences in the sample specify the same CDR3. This sequence joins TRDV1 and TRDJ1; 8 bases are shared with TRDD3. Germline V gene lookup returns CDR1 TSWWSYY and CDR2 QGS. This CDR3 has 19 amino acids. The ends lost 4 bases at V and 2 bases at J; junction bases unmatched: 18. The DNA of the CDR3 is TGTGCTCTTGGGGGCCCAAACGGTCATTGGGGGATCGTGACCGATAAACTCATCTTT. Translating gives CALGGPNGHWGIVTDKLIF.

This clone was recorded a few times. TCRdb pairs this DNA with a much larger clone's protein that differs at residue 18, likely a read error; the protein shown was translated from the DNA. This rearrangement joins TRDV1 to TRDJ1; 7 bases align to TRDD2. The CDR3 loop spans 23 amino acids. Germline V lookup: CDR1 TSWWSYY, CDR2 QGS. J was trimmed by 4 bases and V by 1 base; bases with no gene match: 30. The CDR3 coding sequence is TGTGCTCTTGGGGAACGTCTCGATTTCCTACGGATTACCTGGGCCCAAAGACGCGATAAACTCATCTTT. Translation gives CALGERLDFLRITWAQRRDKLIF.

A few counts support this clone. Although no V gene was called, TRDJ1 is the J gene; whether TRDD3, the table's D call, matches the DNA was not checked. The CDR3 has 20 amino acids. CDR3 nucleotides: TGTGCTTCATTGTGCCTTCCCCCCTGTACTGGGGGATCCGACACCGATAAACTCATCTTT. Protein product: CASLCLPPCTGGSDTDKLIF.

This clone came up a few times. V usage is TRAV29/DV5 and J usage is TRDJ1; possible D gene TRDD3, 10 bases. CDR1 NSMFDY and CDR2 ISSIKDK come from the germline V gene. The CDR3 extends over 19 amino acids. V dropped 2 bases and J dropped 3 bases, with 29 bases sitting between them. The CDR3 region has the DNA TGTGCAGCAAGATACAACCTTCCTACACTGGGGGATGGCTCCGATAAACTCATCTTT. Its translation: CAARYNLPTLGDGSDKLIF.

This clone was observed a handful of times. The protein recorded in TCRdb matches a much larger clone and deviates from this DNA's translation at residue 12, suggesting a read error; the protein here is obtained by translating the DNA. This chain connects TRDV1 to TRDJ2, with 7 bases matching TRDD3. Germline CDR1 TSWWSYY, CDR2 QGS. The junction had 17 bases not matched to a gene; V was cut back by 3 bases and J by 4 bases. This CDR3 is built from 19 residues. The CDR3 DNA is TGTGCTCTTGGGGATGCTTCCCCCTGGGGGGCATCTACGACAGCACAACTCTTCTTT. Translated, it gives CALGDASPWGASTTAQLFF.

This clone was observed once. The J gene was identified as TRDJ1, and no V gene was called; the D call of TRDD3 is as the table states it, not checked on the DNA. The CDR3 contains 19 residues. The CDR3 coding sequence is TGTGCAGCAACTTCCTCGTACTGGGGGATACGCACTTACACCGATAAACTCATCTTT. Its protein product is CAATSSYWGIRTYTDKLIF.

There are many counts of this clone. A far larger clone is only one base removed, so a read error is likely. Other DNA variants within this sample encode the same CDR3. The chain combines TRDV1 with TRDJ1; 8 bases are shared with TRDD3. V trimming: 3 bases; J trimming: 10 bases; junction bases outside the gene matches: 13. The CDR3 sequence is 15 residues long. The germline V gene has CDR1 TSWWSYY and CDR2 QGS. The CDR3 DNA reads TGTGCTCTTGGGGAGCGGTTACCCGGGGGATATCTACTCATCTTT. Translation gives CALGERLPGGYLLIF.